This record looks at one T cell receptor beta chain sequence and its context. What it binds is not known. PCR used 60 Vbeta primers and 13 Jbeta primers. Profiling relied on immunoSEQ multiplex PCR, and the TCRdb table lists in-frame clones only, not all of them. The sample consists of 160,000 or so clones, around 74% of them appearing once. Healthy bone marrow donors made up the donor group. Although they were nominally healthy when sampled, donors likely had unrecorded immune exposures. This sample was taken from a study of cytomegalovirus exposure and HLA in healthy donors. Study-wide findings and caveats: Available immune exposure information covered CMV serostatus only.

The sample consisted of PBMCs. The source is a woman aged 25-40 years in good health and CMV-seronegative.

The CDR3 is CASSFVDTEAFF. CDR3 DNA sequence: TGTGCCAGCAGCTTCGTCGACACTGAAGCTTTCTTT. The rearrangement uses TRBV7-9 and TRBJ1-1; D is uncertain. CDR1 and CDR2 (germline): SEHNR, FQNEAQ (reference sequence). The V end lost 3 bases, the J end lost 3 bases, and 5 bases lay between the germline ends. CDR3 length equals 12 residues.